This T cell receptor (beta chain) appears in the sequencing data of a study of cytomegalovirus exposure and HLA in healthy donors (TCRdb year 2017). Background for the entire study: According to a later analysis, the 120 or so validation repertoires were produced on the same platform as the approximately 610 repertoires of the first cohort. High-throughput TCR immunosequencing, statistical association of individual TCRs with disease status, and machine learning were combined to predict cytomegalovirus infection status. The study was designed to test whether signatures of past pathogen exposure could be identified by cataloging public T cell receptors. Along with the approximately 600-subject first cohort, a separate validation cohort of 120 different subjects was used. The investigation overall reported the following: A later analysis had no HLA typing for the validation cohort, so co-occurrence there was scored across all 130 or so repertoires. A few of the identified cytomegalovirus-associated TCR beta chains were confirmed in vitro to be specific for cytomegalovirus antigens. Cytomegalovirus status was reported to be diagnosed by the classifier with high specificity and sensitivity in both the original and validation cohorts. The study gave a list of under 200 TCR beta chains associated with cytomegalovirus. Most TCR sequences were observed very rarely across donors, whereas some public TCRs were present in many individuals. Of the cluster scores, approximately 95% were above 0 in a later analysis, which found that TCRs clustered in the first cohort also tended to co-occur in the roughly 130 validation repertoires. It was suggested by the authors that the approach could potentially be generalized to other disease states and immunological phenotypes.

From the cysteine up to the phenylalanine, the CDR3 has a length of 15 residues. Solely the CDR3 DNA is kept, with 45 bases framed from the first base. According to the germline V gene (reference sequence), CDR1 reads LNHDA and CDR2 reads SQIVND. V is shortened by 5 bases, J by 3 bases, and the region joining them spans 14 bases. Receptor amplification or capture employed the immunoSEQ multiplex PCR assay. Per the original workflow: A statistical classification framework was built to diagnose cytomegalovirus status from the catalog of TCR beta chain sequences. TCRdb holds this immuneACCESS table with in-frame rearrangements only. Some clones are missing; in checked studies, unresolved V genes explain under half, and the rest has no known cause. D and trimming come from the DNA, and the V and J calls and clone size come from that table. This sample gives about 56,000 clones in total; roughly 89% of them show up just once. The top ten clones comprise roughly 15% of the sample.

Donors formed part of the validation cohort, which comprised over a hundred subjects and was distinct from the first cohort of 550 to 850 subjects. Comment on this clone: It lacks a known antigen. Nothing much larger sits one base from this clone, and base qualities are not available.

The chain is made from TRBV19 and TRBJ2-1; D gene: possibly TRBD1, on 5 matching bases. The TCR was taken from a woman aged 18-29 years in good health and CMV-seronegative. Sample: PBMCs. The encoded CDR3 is CASSPWGANYNEQFF. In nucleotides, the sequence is TGTGCCAGTAGTCCCTGGGGCGCGAACTACAATGAGCAGTTCTTC. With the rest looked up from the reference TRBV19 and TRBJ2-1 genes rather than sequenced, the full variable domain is DGGITQSPKYLFRKEGQNVTLSCEQNLNHDAMYWYRQDPGQGLRLIYYSQIVNDFQKGDIAEGYSVSREKKESFPLTVTSAQKNPTAFYLCASSPWGANYNEQFFGPGTRLTVL.